This T cell receptor beta chain was captured by sequencing in a study of blood T cell repertoires in COVID-19 (TCRdb year 2020). About the full investigation: The collaborator samples originated in the United States, Italy and Spain and spanned the acute and convalescent phases of COVID-19. The dataset comprised deeply sampled blood TCRbeta repertoires from subjects exposed to, actively infected with, or recovered from COVID-19. The repertoires were released in a freely available public database meant as a resource for research on the immune response to SARS-CoV-2. The prospective study material was composed of cDNA or gDNA derived from T cells, B-cell-depleted T cells, or PBMCs. A de-identified subject ID, COVID-19 status, age in years and sex were almost always included in the sample metadata. Samples came from the ongoing ImmuneRACE study (first 160 participants) plus 1,254 subjects from 6 global collaborators. Where available, HLA class I and class II types were taken from metadata supplied by the sample provider and were not determined by assay-based typing. Broad study findings and their caveats: How much clinical and demographic metadata was included differed by source and by participant, and the metadata was provided uncurated.

Concerning this clone itself: Its target antigen remains unknown. The input lacks base qualities; no much larger clone sits a single base away.

Enrolling through a virtual design, the prospective study's participants ranged in age from roughly 18 to 95 years and lived across 20 to 25 United States geographic areas. In the prospective study, participants were assigned to cohorts based on the clinical history participants reported in a screening survey and a study questionnaire. In the prospective study, mobile phlebotomists collected whole blood, serum and a nasopharyngeal or oropharyngeal swab from each participant. Participants in the prospective study had the option to provide additional blood draws and questionnaires over an approximately two-month period. Blood samples from the prospective study were shipped frozen or at room temperature prior to DNA extraction. TCRbeta CDR3 regions were amplified from genomic DNA using the immunoSEQ Assay, a bias-controlled multiplex PCR. On the authors' methods: The number of nucleated cells in each sample was estimated from the amplification of reference gene primers within the assay. To quantify the absolute abundance of each unique TCRbeta CDR3 rearrangement, sequence reads were collapsed and filtered. For each sample, productive Simpson clonality was calculated as the square root of Simpson's diversity index across productive rearrangements. The table was pulled from immuneACCESS by TCRdb, which kept in-frame rearrangements only. Such tables lose some clones; where checked, under half of the loss comes from unresolved V genes, and the rest has no known cause. The V and J calls and the clone size are those of that table, but D and trimming were determined from the DNA. The sample table contains roughly 250,000 clones; only one count was recorded for roughly 93% of them. The top ten clonotypes cover roughly 2.1% of the sample.

There are 14 amino acids in the CDR3, from cysteine to phenylalanine inclusive. Only the CDR3 part of the read is kept: 42 bases, read in frame from the first base. The germline V gene encodes CDR1 SGDLS and CDR2 YYNGEE. V ends up 4 bases short and J 8 bases short, with an unmatched junction base count of 7. The receptor's source is a woman in her 40s with acute COVID-19. The sequencing sample was made of PBMCs or T cells enriched from blood (not recorded which). In this chain, TRBV9 is recombined with TRBJ1-4; a stretch of 8 junction bases matches TRBD1. The CDR3 amino acid sequence is: CASSPRTGSEKLFF. The DNA sequence is as follows: TGTGCCAGCAGCCCGCGGACAGGGTCCGAAAAACTGTTTTTT.